The TCR beta chain described here comes from a study of T cell changes during pregnancy in multiple sclerosis. This CDR3 is built from 12 residues. V was pared by 5 bases and J by 0 bases, with 5 bases between. Germline V gene sequence: CDR1 LNHDA, CDR2 SQIVND (reference sequence). TCRdb keeps only in-frame clones here, not all; method: immunoSEQ multiplex PCR. Counted here are more than 95,000 clones, around 93% occurring once; the ten biggest clones make up less than 1%. This specimen was peripheral blood, taken after pregnancy. This sequence originates from a female donor with multiple sclerosis, enrolled in a pregnancy study. The chain is built from TRBV19 and TRBJ2-7; no clear D gene. The CDR3 nucleotides are TGTGCCAGTAGTGCCAGCTCCTACGAGCAGTACTTC. Translation: CASSASSYEQYF.